The text below deals with one TCR beta chain. The antigen is not known. Amplification used 60 Vbeta primers and 13 Jbeta primers. Per the authors' pipeline: A later analysis tallied approximately 87 million unique TCR beta chains, approximately 11 million of them shared. The table came from immunoSEQ multiplex PCR; TCRdb's copy has only in-frame clones and leaves some out. From that table come the V and J calls and clone size; the DNA was used to work out D and trimming. The repertoire holds some 180,000 clones, with approximately 85% as singletons. These data are taken from a study of cytomegalovirus exposure and HLA in healthy donors. Findings of the study overall: It was only CMV serostatus that was available as immune exposure information. In a later analysis, around 18,000 TCR beta sequences were associated with HLA alleles at 0.05 false discovery rate.

There are 16 residues in the CDR3. In germline, CDR1 is SQVTM, CDR2 ANQGSEA. Unmatched junction bases numbered 16, after V lost 5 bases and J lost 7 bases. The rearrangement uses TRBV29-1 and TRBJ2-1; 8 positions match TRBD2. This receptor was taken from a woman in her 50s in good health and CMV-seronegative. Sequencing was done on a sample of PBMCs. Written as DNA, the CDR3 is TGCAGCGTTCTCTTGTGGGGGGTAGCGGGACGGAATGAGCAGTTCTTC. This encodes CSVLLWGVAGRNEQFF.